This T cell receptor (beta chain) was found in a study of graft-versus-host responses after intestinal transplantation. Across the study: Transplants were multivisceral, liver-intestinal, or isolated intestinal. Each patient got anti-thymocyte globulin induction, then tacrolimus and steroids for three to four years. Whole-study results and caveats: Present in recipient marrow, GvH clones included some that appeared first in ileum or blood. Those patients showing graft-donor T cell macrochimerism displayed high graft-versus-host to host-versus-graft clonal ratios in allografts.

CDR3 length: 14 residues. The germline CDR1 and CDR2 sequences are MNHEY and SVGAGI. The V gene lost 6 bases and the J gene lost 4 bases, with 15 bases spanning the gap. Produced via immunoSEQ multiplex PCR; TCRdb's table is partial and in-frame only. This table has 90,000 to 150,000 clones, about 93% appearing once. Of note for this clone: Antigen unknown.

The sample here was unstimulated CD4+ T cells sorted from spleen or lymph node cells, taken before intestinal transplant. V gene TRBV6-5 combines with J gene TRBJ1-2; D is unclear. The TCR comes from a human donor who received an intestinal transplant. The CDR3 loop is CASSPSGSTYGYTF. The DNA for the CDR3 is TGTGCCAGCAGCCCCTCGGGCTCTACCTATGGCTACACCTTC.